This entry lists 29 T cell receptor beta chains sequenced from one sample in a study of blood T cell repertoires in COVID-19. Here immunoSEQ multiplex PCR was the method, and the copy in TCRdb shows in-frame clones only, minus some. Of some 120,000 clones detected, 74% appear once; the ten largest clones hold roughly 5.5%. Source material: peripheral blood. Receptor source: a man aged 60-69 years with acute or convalescent COVID-19.

At least ten counts were recorded for this clone. The rearrangement links TRBV27 to TRBJ1-1, with a possible D match to TRBD1 (5 bases). CDR3 length: 15 amino acids. Trimming removed 4 bases from V and 1 base from J, with 13 bases in between. CDR1 is MNHEY, CDR2 SMNVEV, per germline (reference sequence). CDR3 region: CASSSLGQGNTEAFF. CDR3 nucleotide sequence: TGTGCCAGCAGTTCCTTGGGGCAGGGGAACACTGAAGCTTTCTTT.

The rearrangement joins TRBV19 to TRBJ2-4, with D maybe TRBD1 (7 bases). Trimming shortened V by 5 bases and J by 6 bases, and 17 bases separated the two germline ends. Germline V CDR1 and CDR2: LNHDA, SQIVND (reference sequence). CDR3 length: 15 residues. The CDR3 sequence: CASSLVSGGRNIQYF. In DNA, the CDR3 is TGTGCCAGTAGTCTCGTCTCAGGGGGGAGAAACATTCAGTACTTC.

V gene TRBV7-6 combines with J gene TRBJ2-3, with 11 bases aligning to TRBD2. Germline CDR1 is SGHVS and CDR2 is FNYEAQ. This CDR3 contains 18 residues. With V trimmed by 5 bases and J by 5 bases, 15 bases remained unmatched. For the CDR3, the DNA is TGTGCCAGCAGCGAGAGGGTAGCGGGAGGGCCGTTGCGAGATACGCAGTATTTT. As protein: CASSERVAGGPLRDTQYF.

This sequence joins TRBV7-3 and TRBJ1-1; D not certain. V was cut by 1 base and J by 11 bases, with 14 bases left in between. The CDR3 is made up of 13 amino acids. CDR1 and CDR2 (germline): SGHTA, FQGTGA. CDR3 in amino acids: CASSLSPHLVAFF. The CDR3 bases are TGTGCCAGCAGCTTAAGCCCTCACTTGGTGGCTTTCTTT.

This clone was seen a few times. This chain joins TRBV11-2 and TRBJ1-1; a possible D gene is TRBD1 (5 bases). The CDR3 spans 14 residues. Trimming pared 3 bases from V and 5 bases from J, leaving 13 bases between. CDR1 SGHAT and CDR2 FQNNGV come from the germline V gene. The CDR3 reads CASSLVGGVTEAFF. The CDR3 nucleotides are TGTGCCAGCAGCTTGGTTGGGGGGGTTACTGAAGCTTTCTTT.

The J gene is TRBJ1-6, the V gene TRBV9, with TRBD1 matching over 7 bases. The V and J ends lost 7 bases and 6 bases, in that order; junction bases with no gene match: 10. This CDR3 has 15 residues. The V gene's germline CDR1 is SGDLS and CDR2 YYNGEE. CDR3 protein: CASAGQAGGNSPLHF. CDR3 bases: TGTGCCAGCGCCGGACAGGCCGGCGGTAATTCACCCCTCCACTTT.

This clone was detected once. This sequence joins TRBV5-1 and TRBJ1-5; D may be TRBD1 (6 bases). Germline V gene lookup returns CDR1 SGHRS and CDR2 YFSETQ. The CDR3 extends over 13 amino acids. The V end lost 4 bases, the J end lost 2 bases, and 7 bases lay between the germline ends. This chain's CDR3 is CASSKGGNQPQHF. The CDR3 nucleotides read TGCGCCAGCAGCAAGGGGGGCAATCAGCCCCAGCATTTT.

The CDR3 sequence: CASSQPGLVTDTQYF. CDR3 in DNA: TGTGCCAGCAGCCAACCGGGACTAGTCACAGATACGCAGTATTTT. This chain links TRBV4-2 with TRBJ2-3, with 8 nucleotides matching TRBD2. V was pared by 2 bases and J by 2 bases, with 3 bases of the junction left unmatched. CDR1 and CDR2 (germline): LGHNA, YNFKEQ. The CDR3 is made up of 15 amino acids.

V gene TRBV6-6 combines with J gene TRBJ1-1, with a tentative D call TRBD1 (5 bases). In germline, CDR1 is MNHNY, CDR2 SVGAGI (reference sequence). Trimming shortened V by 6 bases and J by 1 base, and 15 bases separated the two germline ends. This CDR3 comprises 15 residues. The CDR3 sequence is CASRPARGGNTEAFF. The CDR3 region has the DNA TGTGCCAGCAGGCCGGCTCGGGGGGGGAACACTGAAGCTTTCTTT.

J is TRBJ2-2 and V is TRBV18; 8 bases fit TRBD2. The CDR3 contains 15 residues. V dropped 2 bases and J dropped 5; count of bases not matched to a gene: 4. Germline V gene data show CDR1 as KGHSH and CDR2 as LQKENI. CDR3 in DNA: TGTGCCAGCTCACCAGCGGGAGGAGGGACCGGGGAGCTGTTTTTT. Translated, it gives CASSPAGGGTGELFF.

This rearrangement joins TRBV24-1 to TRBJ2-7; TRBD1 might be the D (5 bases). V gave up 2 bases and J gave up 9 bases, with 7 bases separating them. CDR3 size: 11 residues. The germline CDR1 and CDR2 sequences are KGHDR and SFDVKD. The CDR3 loop reads CATSDSRVQYF. In DNA form, the CDR3 reads TGTGCCACCAGTGATTCCAGGGTGCAGTACTTC.

The rearrangement links TRBV7-6 to TRBJ2-2; TRBD2 matches at 13 bases. Germline CDR1 is SGHVS and CDR2 is FNYEAQ. This CDR3 is built from 18 residues. Trimming cost V 5 bases and J 5 bases; bases outside gene matches: 11. CDR3: CASSPLPPGLAGTGELFF. CDR3 DNA sequence: TGTGCCAGCAGCCCTCTCCCCCCGGGACTAGCGGGGACCGGGGAGCTGTTTTTT.

The count of this clone is one. The CDR3 region has the DNA TGTGCCAGCAGCTTAGTTGGCAGGGGCCATGAGCAGTTCTTC. This encodes CASSLVGRGHEQFF. This chain links TRBV13 with TRBJ2-1; weak D call: TRBD1 (6 bases). Trimming removed 1 base at V and 8 bases at J, with 12 bases between. This CDR3 region has 14 residues. Germline values: CDR1 PRHDT, CDR2 FYEKMQ (reference sequence). Supplemented by reference TRBV13 and TRBJ2-1, the full variable domain reads AAGVIQSPRHLIKEKRETATLKCYPIPRHDTVYWYQQGPGQDPQFLISFYEKMQSDKGSIPDRFSAQQFSDYHSELNMSSLELGDSALYFCASSLVGRGHEQFFGPGTRLTVL.

The gene calls are TRBV19 and TRBJ1-5, with TRBD1 identical over 7 bases. Germline V gives CDR1 LNHDA, CDR2 SQIVND (reference sequence). J gave up 5 bases and V 5 bases, and 6 bases lay outside the gene matches. The CDR3 length is 14 residues. CDR3 nucleotide sequence: TGTGCCAGTAGTCGAGGACAGGCTGATCAGCCCCAGCATTTT. It translates to CASSRGQADQPQHF.

The chain carries TRBV7-2 and TRBJ2-7; a weak D match, TRBD2 (7 bases). The V gene lost 3 bases and the J gene lost 8 bases, with 17 bases spanning the gap. The CDR3 length is 14 residues. Looked up from germline, CDR1 is SGHTA and CDR2 is FQGNSA. CDR3 protein: CASSFVGGPNQQYF. CDR3 in DNA: TGTGCCAGCAGCTTCGTGGGGGGGCCTAACCAGCAGTACTTC.

The rearrangement links TRBV11-3 to TRBJ2-7, with 8 bases that match TRBD1. The CDR3 sequence is 14 residues long. The V gene end was trimmed by 5 bases and the J gene end by 6 bases; junction bases not matched to a gene: 9. Germline V gives CDR1 SGHNT, CDR2 YENEEA. CDR3 coding DNA: TGTGCCAGCAGCCGGACAGGGTCAATCGGCGAGCAGTACTTC. Amino acids: CASSRTGSIGEQYF.

In regard to this clone: Other DNA variants within this sample encode the same CDR3. The chain joins TRBV4-1 to TRBJ1-6, with 7 bases aligning to TRBD1. The germline gives CDR1 MGHRA, CDR2 YSYEKL. The CDR3 has 14 residues. V shed 4 bases and J 7 bases; nucleotides not matched to a gene: 4. The CDR3 loop reads CASSPRTGNSPLHF. DNA for the CDR3: TGCGCCAGCAGCCCCAGGACAGGCAATTCACCCCTCCACTTT.

This clone turned up a few times. V usage is TRBV4-1 and J usage is TRBJ2-5; D ambiguous. The CDR3 spans 14 residues. Germline V lookup: CDR1 MGHRA, CDR2 YSYEKL. V gave up 0 bases and J gave up 9 bases, with 14 bases separating them. CDR3 protein: CASSQEGSIYPQYF. CDR3 nucleotides: TGCGCCAGCAGCCAAGAGGGCTCCATATACCCCCAGTACTTC.

The CDR3 is CASSERTGEKLFF. CDR3 in DNA: TGTGCCAGCAGTGAACGGACAGGAGAAAAACTGTTTTTT. This chain connects TRBV6-1 to TRBJ1-4; 7 bases agree with TRBD1. This CDR3 has 13 residues. The germline gives CDR1 MNHNS, CDR2 SASEGT. V gave up 2 bases and J gave up 8 bases; unmatched junction bases: 2.

The rearrangement uses TRBV3-1 (or the pseudogene TRBV3-2) and TRBJ2-7; 9 bases are shared with TRBD2. With 4 bases clipped from V and 4 bases from J, the junction kept 5 bases outside the gene matches. The CDR3 has 14 amino acids. CDR1 is LGHDT, CDR2 YNNKEL, per germline (reference sequence). The CDR3 loop reads CASSPLAGRYEQYF. The CDR3 DNA is TGTGCCAGCAGCCCCCTAGCGGGGAGATACGAGCAGTACTTC.

This chain uses TRBV13 with TRBJ2-7; TRBD1 matches 8 bases. The CDR3 length is 17 residues. V was pared by 0 bases and J by 0 bases, with 7 bases of the junction left unmatched. Germline loops: CDR1 PRHDT, CDR2 FYEKMQ (reference sequence). CDR3 DNA sequence: TGTGCCAGCAGCTTAGGAGGGGGACAGGACTTCTCCTACGAGCAGTACTTC. As protein: CASSLGGGQDFSYEQYF.

The V and J genes are TRBV5-1 and TRBJ2-4, with TRBD1 as a possible D gene (6 bases). CDR1 and CDR2 from the germline V gene are SGHRS and YFSETQ. The CDR3 is made up of 14 amino acids. V was shortened by 5 bases and J by 8 bases, with 17 bases between the two germline ends. The CDR3 region has the DNA TGCGCCAGCAGGAAGGAAGGGGGAGCGGACATTCAGTACTTC. It encodes CASRKEGGADIQYF.

The rearrangement links TRBV7-3 to TRBJ1-1, with D possibly being TRBD1 (5 bases). This CDR3 comprises 15 residues. Germline V gene sequence: CDR1 SGHTA, CDR2 FQGTGA. With 3 bases removed from V and 5 bases from J, the gap between germline ends came to 16 bases. The CDR3 DNA reads as TGTGCCAGCAGCTTTTCCTCAGGCGGGGGGACTGAAGCTTTCTTT. Protein sequence: CASSFSSGGGTEAFF.

The chain joins TRBV29-1 to TRBJ1-2, with D possibly TRBD1 on 6 matching bases. V was clipped by 6 bases and J by 7 bases, with 18 bases between them. The CDR3 spans 13 residues. The germline V gene encodes CDR1 SQVTM and CDR2 ANQGSEA. This CDR3 is CSVDDGGPRGYTF. The CDR3 DNA reads as TGCAGCGTAGATGACGGGGGGCCGCGTGGCTACACCTTC.

The chain is built from TRBV7-9 and TRBJ2-3; a possible D gene is TRBD1 (5 bases). Germline-derived CDR1 and CDR2 are SEHNR and FQNEAQ (reference sequence). Trimming removed 4 bases from V and 9 bases from J, with 8 bases in between. The CDR3 extends over 11 amino acids. CDR3 protein: CASSSDMTQYF. CDR3 nucleotide sequence: TGTGCCAGCAGCTCGGACATGACGCAGTATTTT. The full variable domain, its missing parts supplied by reference TRBV7-9 and TRBJ2-3, is DTGVSQNPRHKITKRGQNVTFRCDPISEHNRLYWYRQTLGQGPEFLTYFQNEAQLEKSRLLSDRFSAERPKGSFSTLEIQRTEQGDSAMYLCASSSDMTQYFGPGTRLTVL.

The rearrangement links TRBV29-1 to TRBJ1-2, with TRBD1 identical over 9 bases. Germline CDR1 SQVTM, CDR2 ANQGSEA. J gave up 4 bases and V 4 bases, and 13 bases lay outside the gene matches. The CDR3 spans 16 residues. CDR3 sequence reads: CSVVRTGVEGGYGYTF. The DNA of the CDR3 is TGCAGCGTTGTTAGGACAGGGGTTGAGGGGGGCTATGGCTACACCTTC.

This sequence joins TRBV19 and TRBJ2-1, with a tentative D call TRBD1 (6 bases). From germline, CDR1 is LNHDA and CDR2 SQIVND (reference sequence). There are 17 residues in the CDR3. Trimming pared 1 base from V and 3 bases from J, leaving 16 bases between. CDR3: CASSIGGGHHIYNEQFF. CDR3 DNA sequence: TGTGCCAGTAGTATAGGTGGGGGACACCACATCTACAATGAGCAGTTCTTC. Filled out from reference TRBV19 and TRBJ2-1, the complete variable domain reads DGGITQSPKYLFRKEGQNVTLSCEQNLNHDAMYWYRQDPGQGLRLIYYSQIVNDFQKGDIAEGYSVSREKKESFPLTVTSAQKNPTAFYLCASSIGGGHHIYNEQFFGPGTRLTVL.

The chain uses TRBV20-1 and TRBJ2-7, with D possibly TRBD2 on 6 matching bases. Germline V lookup: CDR1 DFQATT, CDR2 SNEGSKA (reference sequence). The CDR3 totals 14 residues. V was cut by 3 bases and J by 5 bases, with 17 bases left in between. CDR3 DNA: TGCAGTGCTAGTCCCGGGAGTGCCCACCACGAGCAGTACTTC. It encodes CSASPGSAHHEQYF.

This clone was picked up a small number of times. This sequence joins TRBV19 and TRBJ1-2; the D gene is possibly TRBD1 (6 bases). The CDR3 has 13 residues. V lost 3 bases and J lost 6, with 11 bases in between. Germline CDR1 is LNHDA and CDR2 is SQIVND (reference sequence). The CDR3 region is CASSIGGAHGYTF. CDR3 in DNA: TGTGCCAGTAGTATTGGGGGGGCCCATGGCTACACCTTC.